This TCR beta chain was documented in a study of T cell responses to AZD1222 COVID-19 vaccine. Study results and caveats: There were mostly white British donors and more females than males, and clonal diversity was possibly underestimated.

Sequencing was performed with immunoSEQ multiplex PCR; in TCRdb, only in-frame clones are kept and a portion is missing. Of about 160,000 clones in the sample, around 89% were seen once. This CDR3 spans 14 amino acids. V lost 0 bases to trimming and J lost 10 bases, with 13 bases between them. CDR1 is GTSNPN, CDR2 SVGIG, per germline (reference sequence). About this clone: Its target is not known.

The sequencing here drew on peripheral blood, taken 28 days after the second AZD1222 dose. This clonotype originated in an adult who received the AZD1222 COVID-19 vaccine. This chain links TRBV30 with TRBJ1-6; weak D call: TRBD1 (5 bases). The CDR3 protein is CAWSVPREWSPLHF. The CDR3, as DNA: TGTGCCTGGAGTGTCCCCAGGGAATGGTCACCCCTCCACTTT. The full variable domain, rest sourced from reference TRBV30 and TRBJ1-6, is SQTIHQWPATLVQPVGSPLSLECTVEGTSNPNLYWYRQAAGRGLQLLFYSVGIGQISSEVPQNLSASRPQDRQFILSSKKLLLSDSGFYLCAWSVPREWSPLHFGNGTRLTVT.